This TCR beta chain was captured by sequencing in a study of T cells after yellow fever vaccination. Turning to the study itself: Preparation of the low-cell-number fractions used SMART-Seq v4 Ultra Low Input.

5'RACE template switching generated TCR cDNA, adding a universal primer site and UMIs. TCRdb independently ran MiXCR on the 5' RACE reads; one entry per CDR3 protein. The data show 340,000 or so distinct CDR3 sequences, about 12% seen once. This clonotype was seen repeatedly, ten times or more. Its antigen remains unidentified. General study points: Post-booster reappearance was seen for most primary-vaccination clones (around 97% CD4, around 89% CD8). Abundant contaminating clonotypes from the bulk population could appear in FACS-sorted repertoires.

The ends were cut back, 6 bases at V and 5 bases at J, with 7 bases in the middle. Germline values: CDR1 MGHRA, CDR2 YSYEKL. The CDR3 consists of 11 residues. The sequence derives from a man between 18 and 29 years old who received the YFV17D yellow fever vaccine. The sample consisted of CD4+ T cells sorted from PBMCs, taken 15 days after the yellow fever booster vaccination. The V call is TRBV4-1, the J call TRBJ2-5; no definite D call. The CDR3 region is CASRGSETQYF. The CDR3 DNA reads TGCGCCAGCAGAGGGTCCGAGACCCAGTACTTC.